The 17 T cell receptor beta chains listed next were all sequenced from one sample in a study of shared clonotypes between healthy human individuals. Measured with immunoSEQ multiplex PCR; TCRdb has only the in-frame clones, and not every one. This repertoire shows 2 million to 2.5 million clones, over 85% found once; its top ten account for 0.13%. Specimen: naive CD4+ T cells sorted from blood. The subset: CD45RA+ positively selected. Receptors were obtained from a man between 18 and 35 years old in good health.

For this clone: The sample carries other DNA sequences with the same CDR3. The rearrangement uses TRBV5-1 and TRBJ2-7; a possible D gene is TRBD1 (6 bases). V was trimmed by 0 bases and J by 4 bases, leaving 8 bases between them. Germline V gene lookup returns CDR1 SGHRS and CDR2 YFSETQ. The CDR3 runs to 13 residues. The CDR3 sequence: CASSLEGVYEQYF. The DNA of the CDR3 is TGCGCCAGCAGCTTGGAGGGGGTTTACGAGCAGTACTTC.

J is TRBJ2-5 and V is TRBV27; weak D call: TRBD2 (6 bases). Trimming left V 2 bases short and J 5 bases short, with 12 bases between. CDR1 MNHEY and CDR2 SMNVEV come from the germline V gene (reference sequence). This CDR3 region has 14 residues. In DNA form, the CDR3 reads TGTGCCAGCAGTTTAAGGCGGGGAAGCGAGACCCAGTACTTC. Protein product: CASSLRRGSETQYF.

As to this clone: Other nucleotide sequences from this sample produce the same CDR3. The rearrangement joins TRBV29-1 to TRBJ2-5; D possibly corresponds to TRBD2 (6 bases). Germline CDR1 is SQVTM and CDR2 is ANQGSEA. V was pared by 4 bases and J by 2 bases, with 8 bases between. The CDR3 is made up of 12 amino acids. As DNA, the CDR3 is TGCAGCGTTGGGAGGGTTCAAGAGACCCAGTACTTC. The encoded protein is CSVGRVQETQYF.

V usage is TRBV30 and J usage is TRBJ1-5; a weak D match, TRBD1 (5 bases). The CDR3 is 14 residues long. The germline CDR1 and CDR2 sequences are GTSNPN and SVGIG (reference sequence). Trimming stripped 0 bases from V and 2 bases from J, with 8 bases between. For the CDR3, the DNA is TGTGCCTGGAGTGTACAGGACGGCAATCAGCCCCAGCATTTT. Protein product: CAWSVQDGNQPQHF. The full variable domain, in which reference TRBV30 and TRBJ1-5 provide the parts outside the CDR3, is SQTIHQWPATLVQPVGSPLSLECTVEGTSNPNLYWYRQAAGRGLQLLFYSVGIGQISSEVPQNLSASRPQDRQFILSSKKLLLSDSGFYLCAWSVQDGNQPQHFGDGTRLSIL.

The chain recombines TRBV10-1 with TRBJ2-6, with 12 positions matching TRBD1. The CDR3 length is 17 residues. The V gene's germline CDR1 is WNHNN and CDR2 SYGVQD (reference sequence). V lost 8 bases to trimming and J lost 4 bases; unmatched junction nucleotides: 9. CDR3 nucleotides: TGCGCCAGCCCAGCGGGACAGGGGGCAAACGGGGCCAACGTCCTGACTTTC. Protein sequence: CASPAGQGANGANVLTF.

J is TRBJ1-6 and V is TRBV27; no clear D. The V end lost 3 bases, the J end lost 13 bases, and 13 bases lay between the germline ends. CDR1 and CDR2 from the germline V gene are MNHEY and SMNVEV (reference sequence). The CDR3 contains 13 residues. CDR3 region: CASSFRFESPLHF. For the CDR3, the DNA is TGTGCCAGCAGTTTCCGTTTTGAGTCCCCCCTCCACTTT.

The CDR3 loop is CASSLEGREQYF. Written as DNA, the CDR3 is TGCGCCAGCAGCTTGGAGGGACGCGAGCAGTACTTC. This sequence joins TRBV5-1 and TRBJ2-7; D could derive from TRBD1 or TRBD2 (5 bases each). This CDR3 comprises 12 residues. CDR1 SGHRS and CDR2 YFSETQ come from the germline V gene. V was shortened by 0 bases and J by 6 bases, with 7 bases between the two germline ends.

V and J are TRBV5-4 and TRBJ1-2, with D possibly TRBD1 on 6 matching bases. Per germline, CDR1 SGHNT and CDR2 YYREEE (reference sequence). This CDR3 has 15 amino acids. The ends were cut back, 0 bases at V and 2 bases at J, with 11 bases in the middle. CDR3 coding DNA: TGTGCCAGCAGCTTGGGGTGGACAGCGAACTATGGCTACACCTTC. Encoded protein: CASSLGWTANYGYTF.

The rearrangement joins TRBV29-1 to TRBJ1-1; the D gene is possibly TRBD1 (6 bases). CDR3 length: 13 amino acids. The V end lost 5 bases, the J end lost 1 base, and 11 bases lay between the germline ends. CDR1 and CDR2 (germline): SQVTM, ANQGSEA. The CDR3, as DNA: TGCAGCGTTCTAACAGGGCAGAACACTGAAGCTTTCTTT. As protein: CSVLTGQNTEAFF. The whole variable domain, filled in from reference TRBV29-1 and TRBJ1-1, reads SAVISQKPSRDICQRGTSLTIQCQVDSQVTMMFWYRQQPGQSLTLIATANQGSEATYESGFVIDKFPISRPNLTFSTLTVSNMSPEDSSIYLCSVLTGQNTEAFFGQGTRLTVV.

The J gene is TRBJ2-7, the V gene TRBV6-1; maybe TRBD1 (5 bases). The germline V gene encodes CDR1 MNHNS and CDR2 SASEGT. CDR3 length: 11 residues. V was shortened by 10 bases and J by 2 bases, with 9 bases between the two germline ends. The CDR3 DNA is TGTGCCAAGCAGGGCCCCTACGAGCAGTACTTC. Protein sequence: CAKQGPYEQYF.

The chain uses TRBV9 and TRBJ2-7, with D possibly matching TRBD1 (6 bases). The CDR3 loop spans 15 amino acids. CDR1 is SGDLS, CDR2 YYNGEE, per germline. Between the trimmed V and J ends, which lost 0 bases and 3 bases, there was a span of 13 bases. Written as DNA, the CDR3 is TGTGCCAGCAGCGTAGATGCAGGGGTGGACTACGAGCAGTACTTC. Translation gives CASSVDAGVDYEQYF.

The chain combines TRBV6-6 with TRBJ1-1; 10 bases are a match to TRBD1. The CDR3 length is 15 residues. Germline CDR1 and CDR2: MNHNY and SVGAGI (reference sequence). V lost 5 bases to trimming and J lost 0 bases; unmatched junction nucleotides: 3. For the CDR3, the DNA is TGTGCCAGCAGTGACAGGGGGCCGCTGAACACTGAAGCTTTCTTT. Translation: CASSDRGPLNTEAFF.

CDR3 residues: CASGTSGRARDYEQYF. The CDR3 bases are TGTGCCAGCGGGACTAGCGGGAGGGCCAGGGACTACGAGCAGTACTTC. The chain links TRBV27 to TRBJ2-7; TRBD2 matches at 16 bases. This CDR3 contains 16 residues. Germline V gene data show CDR1 as MNHEY and CDR2 as SMNVEV (reference sequence). J gave up 3 bases and V 8 bases, and 7 bases lay outside the gene matches.

V gene TRBV28 combines with J gene TRBJ2-5; D assignment may be TRBD1 or TRBD2 (6 bases each). CDR1 and CDR2 (germline): MDHEN, SYDVKM. This CDR3 has 15 residues. Trimming took off 3 bases at V and 0 bases at J, with 11 bases between the two ends. CDR3 in DNA: TGTGCCAGCAGTTTCCCGGGGGCCAACCAAGAGACCCAGTACTTC. It encodes CASSFPGANQETQYF.

CDR3 residues: CASKRSLLEETQYF. The CDR3 coding sequence is TGTGCCAGCAAACGGAGTCTGTTAGAAGAGACCCAGTACTTC. The rearrangement uses TRBV6-1 and TRBJ2-5; D is uncertain. V gave up 7 bases and J gave up 3 bases, with 15 bases separating them. Per the germline V gene, CDR1 is MNHNS and CDR2 is SASEGT. The CDR3 spans 14 residues.

The chain employs TRBV7-9 and TRBJ1-4; TRBD1 might be the D (6 bases). CDR1 and CDR2 (germline): SEHNR, FQNEAQ (reference sequence). Trimming removed 1 base at V and 0 bases at J, with 6 bases between. The CDR3 is 15 residues long. Here the CDR3 reads CASSLDRATNEKLFF. Written as DNA, the CDR3 is TGTGCCAGCAGCTTAGACAGGGCAACTAATGAAAAACTGTTTTTT.

Worth noting for this clone: The same CDR3 can be traced to other DNA sequences in this sample. J is TRBJ1-5 and V is TRBV28; 7 bases match TRBD1. This CDR3 has 14 amino acids. In germline, CDR1 is MDHEN, CDR2 SYDVKM. The junction had 4 bases not matched to a gene; V was cut back by 8 bases and J by 0 bases. CDR3 in DNA: TGTGCCAGCTCCAGGGGGGGTAGCAATCAGCCCCAGCATTTT. Amino acids: CASSRGGSNQPQHF.